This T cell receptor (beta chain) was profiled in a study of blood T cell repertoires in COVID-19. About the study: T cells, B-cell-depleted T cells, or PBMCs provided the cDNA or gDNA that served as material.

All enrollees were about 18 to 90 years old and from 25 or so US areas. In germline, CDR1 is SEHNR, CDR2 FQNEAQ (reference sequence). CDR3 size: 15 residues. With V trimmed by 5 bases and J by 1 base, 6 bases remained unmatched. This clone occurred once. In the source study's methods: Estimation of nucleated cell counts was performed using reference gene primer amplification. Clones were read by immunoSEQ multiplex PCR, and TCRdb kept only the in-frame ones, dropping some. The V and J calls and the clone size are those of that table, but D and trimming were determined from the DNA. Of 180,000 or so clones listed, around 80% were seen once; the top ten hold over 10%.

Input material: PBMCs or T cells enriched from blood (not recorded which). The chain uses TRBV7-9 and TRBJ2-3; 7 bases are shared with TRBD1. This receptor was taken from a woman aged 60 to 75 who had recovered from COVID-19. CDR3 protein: CASSTRDRGTDTQYF. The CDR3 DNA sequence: TGTGCCAGCAGCACCCGGGACAGAGGCACAGATACGCAGTATTTT.